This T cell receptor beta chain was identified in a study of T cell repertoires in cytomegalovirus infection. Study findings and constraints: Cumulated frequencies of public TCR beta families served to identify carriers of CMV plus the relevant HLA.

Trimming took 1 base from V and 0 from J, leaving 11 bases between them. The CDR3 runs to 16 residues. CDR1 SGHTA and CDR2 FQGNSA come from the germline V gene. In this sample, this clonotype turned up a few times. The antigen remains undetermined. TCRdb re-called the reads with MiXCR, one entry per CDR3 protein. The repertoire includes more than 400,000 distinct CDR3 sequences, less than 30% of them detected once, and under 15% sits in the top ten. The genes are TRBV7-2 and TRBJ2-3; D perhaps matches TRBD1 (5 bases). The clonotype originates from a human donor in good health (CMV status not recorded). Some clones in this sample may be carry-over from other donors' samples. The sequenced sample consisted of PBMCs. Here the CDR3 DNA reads TGTGCCAGCAGCTTAGTTAGGACACTTAGCACAGATACGCAGTATTTT. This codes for CASSLVRTLSTDTQYF.